This T cell receptor (beta chain) was documented in a study of T cells after yellow fever vaccination. Study findings and constraints: CD4 and CD8 compartments shared a small share of clonotypes, likely from convergent recombination. Weaker, the secondary response had a peak occurring faster, on day 5 versus 15.

A few counts support this clonotype. What it binds is unknown. The CDR3 loop spans 14 amino acids. V lost 4 bases, J lost 7 bases, and 9 bases stayed unmatched. In germline, CDR1 is MNHNS, CDR2 SASEGT. TCRdb reprocessed the 5' RACE reads with MiXCR, giving one entry per CDR3 protein. The table shows some 500,000 distinct CDR3 sequences, with approximately 15% occurring only once. This clonotype was sampled from a man in his thirties or forties who received the YFV17D yellow fever vaccine. V and J are TRBV6-1 and TRBJ2-7, with 8 positions matching TRBD2. The specimen comprised PBMCs, sampled on the day of the yellow fever booster vaccination. The CDR3 bases are TGTGCCAGCAGTGCCGGGACTAGAGGGTGGGAGCAGTACTTC. It is translated as CASSAGTRGWEQYF.